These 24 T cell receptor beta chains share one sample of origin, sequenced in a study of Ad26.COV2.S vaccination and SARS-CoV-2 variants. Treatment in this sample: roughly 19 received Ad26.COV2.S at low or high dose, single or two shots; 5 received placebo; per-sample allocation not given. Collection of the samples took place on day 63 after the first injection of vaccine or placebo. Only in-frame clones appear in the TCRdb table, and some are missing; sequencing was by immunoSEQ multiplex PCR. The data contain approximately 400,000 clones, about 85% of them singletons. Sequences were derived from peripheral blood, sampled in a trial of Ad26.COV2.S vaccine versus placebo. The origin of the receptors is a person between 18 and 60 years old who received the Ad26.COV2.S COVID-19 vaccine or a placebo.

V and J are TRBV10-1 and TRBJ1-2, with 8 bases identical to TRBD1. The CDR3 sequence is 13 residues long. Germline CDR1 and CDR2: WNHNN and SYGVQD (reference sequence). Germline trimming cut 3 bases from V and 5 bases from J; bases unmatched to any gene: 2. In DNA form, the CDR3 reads TGCGCCAGCAGTGATCAGGGGGCATATGGCTACACCTTC. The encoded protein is CASSDQGAYGYTF.

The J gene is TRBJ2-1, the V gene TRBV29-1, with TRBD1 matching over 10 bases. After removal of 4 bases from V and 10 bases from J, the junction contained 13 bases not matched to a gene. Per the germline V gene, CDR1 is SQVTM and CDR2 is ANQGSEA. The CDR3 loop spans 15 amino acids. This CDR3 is CSVAPPGTGVREQFF. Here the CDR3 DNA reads TGCAGCGTTGCCCCCCCCGGGACAGGGGTTCGGGAGCAGTTCTTC.

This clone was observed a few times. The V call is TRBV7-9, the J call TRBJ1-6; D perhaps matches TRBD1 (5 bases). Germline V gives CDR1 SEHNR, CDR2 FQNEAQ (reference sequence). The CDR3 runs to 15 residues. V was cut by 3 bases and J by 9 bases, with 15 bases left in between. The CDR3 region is CASSFQGSFSSPLHF. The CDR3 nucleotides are TGTGCCAGCAGCTTCCAGGGATCCTTTAGTTCACCCCTCCACTTT.

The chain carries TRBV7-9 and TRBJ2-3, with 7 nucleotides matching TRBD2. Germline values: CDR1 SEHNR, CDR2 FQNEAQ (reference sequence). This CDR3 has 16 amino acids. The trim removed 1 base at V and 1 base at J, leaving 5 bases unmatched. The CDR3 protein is CASSLGESGGTDTQYF. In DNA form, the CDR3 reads TGTGCCAGCAGCTTAGGGGAGAGCGGGGGCACAGATACGCAGTATTTT.

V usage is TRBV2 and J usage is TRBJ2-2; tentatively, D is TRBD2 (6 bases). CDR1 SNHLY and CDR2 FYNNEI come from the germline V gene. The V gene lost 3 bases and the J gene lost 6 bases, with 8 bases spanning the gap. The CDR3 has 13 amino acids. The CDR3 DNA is TGTGCCAGCAGTGACACGGGAGCCGGGGAGCTGTTTTTT. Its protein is CASSDTGAGELFF. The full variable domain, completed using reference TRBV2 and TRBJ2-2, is EPEVTQTPSHQVTQMGQEVILRCVPISNHLYFYWYRQILGQKVEFLVSFYNNEISEKSEIFDDQFSVERPDGSNFTLKIRSTKLEDSAMYFCASSDTGAGELFFGEGSRLTVL.

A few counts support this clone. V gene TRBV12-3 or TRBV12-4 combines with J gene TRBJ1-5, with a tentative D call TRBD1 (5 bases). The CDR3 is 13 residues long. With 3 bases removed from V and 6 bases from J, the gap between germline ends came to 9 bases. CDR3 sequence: CASSFGGGQPQHF. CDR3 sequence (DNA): TGTGCCAGCAGTTTTGGGGGTGGTCAGCCCCAGCATTTT.

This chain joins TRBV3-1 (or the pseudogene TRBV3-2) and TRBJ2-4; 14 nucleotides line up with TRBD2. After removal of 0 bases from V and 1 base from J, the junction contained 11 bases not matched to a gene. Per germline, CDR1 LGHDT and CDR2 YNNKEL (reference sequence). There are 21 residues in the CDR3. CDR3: CASSQDRTSGRWGGAKNIQYF. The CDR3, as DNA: TGTGCCAGCAGCCAAGATCGGACTAGCGGGAGGTGGGGCGGCGCCAAAAACATTCAGTACTTC.

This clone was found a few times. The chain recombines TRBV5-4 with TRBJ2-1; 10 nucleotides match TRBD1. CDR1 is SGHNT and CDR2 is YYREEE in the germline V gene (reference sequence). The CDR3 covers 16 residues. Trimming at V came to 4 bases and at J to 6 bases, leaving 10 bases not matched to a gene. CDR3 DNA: TGTGCCAGCAGCGACGCCGGGACAGGGGTTTTCAATGAGCAGTTCTTC. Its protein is CASSDAGTGVFNEQFF.

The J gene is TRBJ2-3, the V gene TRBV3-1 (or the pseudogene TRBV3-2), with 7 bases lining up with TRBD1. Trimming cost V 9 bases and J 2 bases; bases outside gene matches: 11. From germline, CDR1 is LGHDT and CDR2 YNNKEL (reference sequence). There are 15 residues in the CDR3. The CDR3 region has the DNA TGTGCCAGATCCCGGGACAGATCTATCACAGATACGCAGTATTTT. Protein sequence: CARSRDRSITDTQYF.

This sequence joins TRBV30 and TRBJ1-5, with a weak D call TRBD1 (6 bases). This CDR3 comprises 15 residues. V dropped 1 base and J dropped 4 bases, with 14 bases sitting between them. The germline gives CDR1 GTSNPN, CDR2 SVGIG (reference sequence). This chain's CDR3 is CAWSEGGSSNQPQHF. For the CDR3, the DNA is TGTGCCTGGAGTGAGGGGGGCAGTTCGAATCAGCCCCAGCATTTT.

CDR3 nucleotides: TGTGCCAGCAGTCGCGGGCCCGAAAAACTGTTTTTT. Residues: CASSRGPEKLFF. V is TRBV12-3 or TRBV12-4 and J is TRBJ1-4; D is undetermined. This CDR3 spans 12 amino acids. V was trimmed by 5 bases and J by 8 bases, leaving 9 bases between them.

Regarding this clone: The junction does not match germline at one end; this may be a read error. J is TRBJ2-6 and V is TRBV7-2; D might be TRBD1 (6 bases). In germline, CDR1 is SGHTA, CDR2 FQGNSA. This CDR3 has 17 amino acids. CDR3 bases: TGTGCCAGCAGCCTAGCACTCACAGGGACTGGGGCCAACGTCCTGACTTTC. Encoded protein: CASSLALTGTGANVLTF.

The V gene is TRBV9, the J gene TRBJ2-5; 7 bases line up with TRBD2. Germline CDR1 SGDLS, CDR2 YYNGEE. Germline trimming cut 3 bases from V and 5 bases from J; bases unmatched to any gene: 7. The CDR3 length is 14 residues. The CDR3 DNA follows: TGTGCCAGCAGCGCAACTGCGGGAGTTGAGACCCAGTACTTC. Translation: CASSATAGVETQYF.

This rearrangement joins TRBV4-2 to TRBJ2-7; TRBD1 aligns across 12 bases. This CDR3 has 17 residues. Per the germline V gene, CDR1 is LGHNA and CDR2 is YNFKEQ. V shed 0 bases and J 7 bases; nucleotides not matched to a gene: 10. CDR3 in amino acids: CASSQEKSGQGAWEQYF. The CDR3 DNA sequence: TGTGCCAGCAGCCAAGAGAAATCGGGACAGGGGGCTTGGGAGCAGTACTTC.

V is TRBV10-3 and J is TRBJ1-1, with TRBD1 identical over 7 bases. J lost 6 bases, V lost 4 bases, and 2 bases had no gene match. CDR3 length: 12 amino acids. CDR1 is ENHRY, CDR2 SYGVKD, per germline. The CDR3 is CAISGDRAEAFF. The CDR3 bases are TGTGCCATCAGTGGAGACAGGGCTGAAGCTTTCTTT.

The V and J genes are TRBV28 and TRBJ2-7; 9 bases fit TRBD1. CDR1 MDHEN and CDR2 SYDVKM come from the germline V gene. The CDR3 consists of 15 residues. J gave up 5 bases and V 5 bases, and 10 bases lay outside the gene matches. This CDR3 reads CASSTPGQGLDEQYF. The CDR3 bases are TGTGCCAGCAGTACACCGGGACAGGGCCTCGACGAGCAGTACTTC.

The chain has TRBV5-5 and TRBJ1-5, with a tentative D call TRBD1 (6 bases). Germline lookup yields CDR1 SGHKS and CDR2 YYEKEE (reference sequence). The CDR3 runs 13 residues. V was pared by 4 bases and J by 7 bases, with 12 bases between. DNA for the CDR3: TGTGCCAGCAGCCCCCGGGGGGGCCAGCCCCAGCATTTT. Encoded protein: CASSPRGGQPQHF.

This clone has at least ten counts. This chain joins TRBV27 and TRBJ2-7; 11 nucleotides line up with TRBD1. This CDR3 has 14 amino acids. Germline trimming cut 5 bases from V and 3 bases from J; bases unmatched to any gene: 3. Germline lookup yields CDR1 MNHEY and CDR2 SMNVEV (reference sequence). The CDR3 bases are TGTGCCAGCAGTAGGACAGGGGGCAACTACGAGCAGTACTTC. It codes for CASSRTGGNYEQYF.

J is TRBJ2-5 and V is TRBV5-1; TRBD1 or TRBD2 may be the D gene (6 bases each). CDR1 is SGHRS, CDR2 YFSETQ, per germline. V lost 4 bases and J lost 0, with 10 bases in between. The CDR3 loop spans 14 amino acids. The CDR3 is CASSRRGDQETQYF. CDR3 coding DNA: TGCGCCAGCAGCCGTAGGGGGGACCAAGAGACCCAGTACTTC.

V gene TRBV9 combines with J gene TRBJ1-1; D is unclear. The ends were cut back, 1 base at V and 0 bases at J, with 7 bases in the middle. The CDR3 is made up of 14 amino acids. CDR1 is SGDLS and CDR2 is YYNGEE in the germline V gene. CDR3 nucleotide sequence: TGTGCCAGCAGCGTACGGGCCGTGAACACTGAAGCTTTCTTT. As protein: CASSVRAVNTEAFF.

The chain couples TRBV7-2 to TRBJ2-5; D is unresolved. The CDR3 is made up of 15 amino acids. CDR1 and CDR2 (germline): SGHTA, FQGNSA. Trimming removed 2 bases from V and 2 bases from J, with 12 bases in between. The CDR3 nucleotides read TGTGCCAGCAGCTTAAACGACGGATTACAAGAGACCCAGTACTTC. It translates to CASSLNDGLQETQYF.

CDR3: CAIGQGYFPYEQYF. Written as DNA, the CDR3 is TGTGCCATTGGACAGGGGTATTTTCCCTACGAGCAGTACTTC. The rearrangement uses TRBV6-5 and TRBJ2-7; TRBD1 matches 9 bases. V dropped 10 bases and J dropped 2; count of bases not matched to a gene: 9. Germline CDR1 reads MNHEY; CDR2 reads SVGAGI. CDR3 size: 14 residues.

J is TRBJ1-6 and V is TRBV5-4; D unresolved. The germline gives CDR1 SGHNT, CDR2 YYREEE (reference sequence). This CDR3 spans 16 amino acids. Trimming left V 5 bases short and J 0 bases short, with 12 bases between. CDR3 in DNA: TGTGCCAGCAGTTACCGCTGGAGCTCCTATAATTCACCCCTCCACTTT. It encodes CASSYRWSSYNSPLHF.

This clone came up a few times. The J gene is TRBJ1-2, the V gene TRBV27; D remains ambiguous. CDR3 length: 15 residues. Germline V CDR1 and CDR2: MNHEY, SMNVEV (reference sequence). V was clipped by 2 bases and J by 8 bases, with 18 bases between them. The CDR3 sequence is CASSLLPDGPGGYTF. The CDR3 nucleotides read TGTGCCAGCAGTTTACTACCCGACGGTCCGGGGGGCTACACCTTC.